This entry lists 25 T cell receptor beta chains sequenced from one sample in a study of T-cell memory formation after mild COVID-19. MiXCR, run by TCRdb on the 5' RACE reads, gives a single entry per CDR3 protein. The sample shows some 130,000 distinct CDR3 sequences, roughly 15% of them seen only once. The sample consisted of PBMCs or a T cell subset sorted from them (not recorded which). The receptors originated from an adult woman who had mild COVID-19 (a few samples of this study predate the infection). Cell type and time point are not known.

Ten or more counts support this clonotype. The chain joins TRBV5-1 to TRBJ2-3; D unresolved. Germline values: CDR1 SGHRS, CDR2 YFSETQ. There are 12 residues in the CDR3. V lost 0 bases to trimming and J lost 10 bases, with 9 bases between them. The CDR3 region has the DNA TGCGCCAGCAGCTTGGATCAGGCCGCGCAGTATTTT. Its translation: CASSLDQAAQYF.

This clonotype has a handful of counts. This chain uses TRBV6-2 or TRBV6-3 with TRBJ2-1; D possibly matches TRBD1 or TRBD2 (6 bases each). The CDR3 spans 11 residues. Germline CDR1 is MNHEY and CDR2 is SVGEGT. V lost 6 bases and J lost 9, with 9 bases in between. This CDR3 reads CASSKGGEQFF. CDR3 bases: TGTGCCAGCAGCAAGGGGGGTGAGCAGTTCTTC.

The sample holds a few counts of this clonotype. In DNA form, the CDR3 reads TGTGCCAGCAGCTCCACCCTCCCGAACACCGGGGAGCTGTTTTTT. Amino acids: CASSSTLPNTGELFF. The chain links TRBV7-9 to TRBJ2-2; D unresolved. Per germline, CDR1 SEHNR and CDR2 FQNEAQ (reference sequence). The CDR3 has 15 amino acids. The ends were cut back, 4 bases at V and 0 bases at J, with 9 bases in the middle.

This rearrangement joins TRBV6-1 to TRBJ2-7, with 7 bases lining up with TRBD2. Germline CDR1 MNHNS, CDR2 SASEGT. The CDR3 extends over 14 amino acids. V dropped 7 bases and J dropped 0; count of bases not matched to a gene: 6. The CDR3 region is CASNQAGTSYEQYF. In DNA, the CDR3 is TGTGCCAGCAACCAAGCGGGGACCTCCTACGAGCAGTACTTC.

This clonotype was recorded a few times. The rearrangement uses TRBV4-2 and TRBJ2-5; D possibly corresponds to TRBD1 (6 bases). This CDR3 has 16 amino acids. With 4 bases removed from V and 2 bases from J, the gap between germline ends came to 17 bases. Germline-derived CDR1 and CDR2 are LGHNA and YNFKEQ. As DNA, the CDR3 is TGTGCCAGCAGCCCCCGAAGATCACAGGGTCAAGAGACCCAGTACTTC. As protein: CASSPRRSQGQETQYF.

This clonotype was observed a few times. V is TRBV29-1 and J is TRBJ2-7, with TRBD2 as a possible D gene (6 bases). The germline V gene has CDR1 SQVTM and CDR2 ANQGSEA. The CDR3 contains 15 residues. V lost 5 bases and J 1 base, leaving 18 bases between the germline ends. In DNA form, the CDR3 reads TGCAGCGTTTCCGGGACTGACCGACCTTCCTACGAGCAGTACTTC. Amino acids: CSVSGTDRPSYEQYF.

V is TRBV7-9 and J is TRBJ2-7; tentatively, D is TRBD2 (5 bases). Germline lookup yields CDR1 SEHNR and CDR2 FQNEAQ (reference sequence). The germline V and J ends were trimmed by 5 bases and 10 bases, with 9 bases remaining between them. The CDR3 loop spans 10 amino acids. DNA for the CDR3: TGTGCCAGCAGCGGGAGTCGACAGTACTTC. Residues: CASSGSRQYF.

V usage is TRBV29-1 and J usage is TRBJ2-7; tentative D call: TRBD1 (5 bases). This CDR3 contains 10 residues. V lost 2 bases and J lost 10, with 9 bases in between. The germline V gene has CDR1 SQVTM and CDR2 ANQGSEA. DNA of the CDR3: TGCAGCGTTGAACAGGGTATTCAGTACTTC. Translated: CSVEQGIQYF.

The chain carries TRBV29-1 and TRBJ2-2; D gene ambiguous. Trimming shortened V by 4 bases and J by 6 bases, and 12 bases separated the two germline ends. The CDR3 runs to 13 residues. Germline-derived CDR1 and CDR2 are SQVTM and ANQGSEA. CDR3 amino acids: CSVVPLVPGELFF. For the CDR3, the DNA is TGCAGCGTTGTACCTCTAGTTCCCGGGGAGCTGTTTTTT.

Many counts were recorded for this clonotype. V gene TRBV5-1 combines with J gene TRBJ1-5; D unresolved. Trimming removed 0 bases from V and 0 bases from J, with 10 bases in between. The CDR3 is 16 amino acids. The germline V gene encodes CDR1 SGHRS and CDR2 YFSETQ. As DNA, the CDR3 is TGCGCCAGCAGCTTGGATGGTTTATATAGCAATCAGCCCCAGCATTTT. This sequence encodes CASSLDGLYSNQPQHF.

This sequence joins TRBV12-3 or TRBV12-4 and TRBJ1-4; 10 bases fit TRBD1. The CDR3 contains 14 residues. Trimming removed 5 bases from V and 7 bases from J; junction bases left unmatched: 4. The CDR3 reads CASSRQGAGEKLFF. The DNA for the CDR3 is TGTGCCAGCAGTCGACAGGGGGCAGGTGAAAAACTGTTTTTT.

The CDR3 DNA is TGCGCCAGCAGCTTGGGGGAGAACACCGGGGAGCTGTTTTTT. Amino acid sequence: CASSLGENTGELFF. This chain links TRBV5-1 with TRBJ2-2, with D hard to call. Germline values: CDR1 SGHRS, CDR2 YFSETQ. V was shortened by 0 bases and J by 1 base, with 4 bases between the two germline ends. The CDR3 is made up of 14 amino acids.

The CDR3 nucleotides read TGCGCCAGCAGCCGCGACAGGGGATATTTCACTGAAGCTTTCTTT. This translates into CASSRDRGYFTEAFF. J is TRBJ1-1 and V is TRBV4-1; TRBD1 matches at 8 bases. This CDR3 has 15 residues. Trimming cost V 4 bases and J 4 bases; bases outside gene matches: 8. Germline CDR1 reads MGHRA; CDR2 reads YSYEKL.

This clonotype has only a few counts. V gene TRBV7-8 combines with J gene TRBJ2-1, with 7 bases lining up with TRBD2. This CDR3 contains 16 residues. Per germline, CDR1 SGHVS and CDR2 FQNEAQ. The trim removed 2 bases at V and 10 bases at J, leaving 14 bases unmatched. This CDR3 reads CASSLRGLEGNWEQFF. CDR3 DNA: TGTGCCAGCAGCTTAAGAGGACTAGAGGGGAATTGGGAGCAGTTCTTC.

This sequence joins TRBV3-1 and TRBJ2-3; D call uncertain. Germline V lookup: CDR1 LGHDT, CDR2 YNNKEL (reference sequence). This CDR3 comprises 14 residues. V lost 1 base and J lost 2, with 7 bases in between. DNA of the CDR3: TGTGCCAGCAGCCAAGGGTCCCTCACAGATACGCAGTATTTT. Protein sequence: CASSQGSLTDTQYF.

This clonotype showed up just a few times. The J gene is TRBJ2-7, the V gene TRBV20-1; D remains ambiguous. The CDR3 covers 15 residues. Germline loops: CDR1 DFQATT, CDR2 SNEGSKA (reference sequence). The ends were cut back, 5 bases at V and 0 bases at J, with 17 bases in the middle. CDR3 nucleotide sequence: TGCAGTGCTTCGCCTGACCTGAGGAGCTCCTACGAGCAGTACTTC. The encoded protein is CSASPDLRSSYEQYF.

There are a few counts of this clonotype. CDR3 sequence (DNA): TGTGCCAGCGAGGGGAGAAGGGGTAGCGGGAAATTTGATGAGCAGTTCTTC. As protein: CASEGRRGSGKFDEQFF. V gene TRBV4-2 combines with J gene TRBJ2-1; 8 bases fit TRBD2. V trimming: 8 bases; J trimming: 8 bases; junction bases outside the gene matches: 20. Germline values: CDR1 LGHNA, CDR2 YNFKEQ. The CDR3 runs to 17 residues.

This clonotype appeared a few times. This chain joins TRBV19 and TRBJ2-1; D not resolved. The CDR3 has 14 amino acids. CDR1 is LNHDA, CDR2 SQIVND, per germline (reference sequence). With 6 bases removed from V and 4 bases from J, the gap between germline ends came to 13 bases. The CDR3 spells CASRGLAAYNEQFF. The CDR3 nucleotides are TGTGCCAGTAGGGGCTTAGCCGCTTACAATGAGCAGTTCTTC.

The chain recombines TRBV12-3 or TRBV12-4 with TRBJ1-1, with D unresolved. CDR3 length: 13 amino acids. V shed 7 bases and J shed 1 base, with 10 bases lying between them. The CDR3 protein is CASNLGWNTEAFF. DNA of the CDR3: TGTGCCAGCAACCTCGGTTGGAACACTGAAGCTTTCTTT.

This clonotype showed up just a few times. The chain uses TRBV15 and TRBJ2-1; D unresolved. Germline loops: CDR1 LNHNV, CDR2 YYDKDF (reference sequence). Trimming pared 5 bases from V and 4 bases from J, leaving 18 bases between. The CDR3 runs to 16 residues. For the CDR3, the DNA is TGTGCCACCAGCTCTATTTATCCGTGGTGGTACAATGAGCAGTTCTTC. Translation: CATSSIYPWWYNEQFF. The full variable domain, with the rest looked up from reference TRBV15 and TRBJ2-1, is DAMVIQNPRYQVTQFGKPVTLSCSQTLNHNVMYWYQQKSSQAPKLLFHYYDKDFNNEADTPDNFQSRRPNTSFCFLDIRSPGLGDTAMYLCATSSIYPWWYNEQFFGPGTRLTVL.

This clonotype was counted only a few times. This chain links TRBV12-3 or TRBV12-4 with TRBJ2-3; 9 positions match TRBD1. The CDR3 is 15 amino acids. V trimming: 2 bases; J trimming: 5 bases; junction bases outside the gene matches: 5. The CDR3 DNA sequence: TGTGCCAGCAGTTTATCAACAGGGGGCGAAGATACGCAGTATTTT. Translation: CASSLSTGGEDTQYF.

This chain joins TRBV24-1 and TRBJ2-1; 11 bases fit TRBD2. V lost 4 bases, J lost 0 bases, and 4 bases stayed unmatched. The CDR3 is made up of 17 amino acids. Germline CDR1 is KGHDR and CDR2 is SFDVKD. CDR3 loop: CATSDPGTSGSYNEQFF. The CDR3 region has the DNA TGTGCCACCAGTGACCCTGGGACTAGCGGCTCCTACAATGAGCAGTTCTTC.

The chain combines TRBV21-1 with TRBJ1-2; whether TRBD1, the table's D call, matches the DNA was not checked. TRBV21-1 is listed as a pseudogene. There are 16 residues in the CDR3. Here the CDR3 DNA reads TGTGCCAGCAGCAAAGCCGGGACAGAAAAGAACTATGGCTACACCTTC. This encodes CASSKAGTEKNYGYTF.

The V call is TRBV5-6, the J call TRBJ2-7; D is unresolved. The germline V gene has CDR1 SGHDT and CDR2 YYEEEE. Trimming stripped 4 bases from V and 6 bases from J, with 14 bases between. The CDR3 has 13 amino acids. CDR3 in DNA: TGTGCCAGCAGCCAAACCCCCGTTGGCGAGCAGTACTTC. Encoded protein: CASSQTPVGEQYF.

The J gene is TRBJ2-5, the V gene TRBV25-1, with D hard to call. This CDR3 comprises 14 residues. CDR1 and CDR2 (germline): MGHDK, SYGVNS. Trimming took off 2 bases at V and 5 bases at J, with 12 bases between the two ends. CDR3 amino acids: CASSELGVEETQYF. CDR3 coding DNA: TGTGCCAGCAGTGAACTTGGGGTTGAGGAGACCCAGTACTTC.